This T cell receptor beta chain was identified during a study of cytomegalovirus exposure and HLA in healthy donors. Study context: In a later analysis, the 110 or so validation repertoires were reported to have used the same platform as the 600 to 700 first-cohort repertoires.

Repertoires were generated with immunoSEQ multiplex PCR, while TCRdb's copy carries only in-frame clones and drops some. The table shows 150,000 to 200,000 clones, with more than 75% occurring only once. Points on this clone: Its cognate antigen is unknown.

Study conclusions and caveats: A later analysis found first-cohort TCR clusters tended to co-occur in the 95 to 150 validation repertoires.

The V segment lost 6 bases and the J segment 2 bases; nucleotides outside the gene matches: 2. This CDR3 has 14 amino acids. From germline, CDR1 is MDHEN and CDR2 SYDVKM. Source material: PBMCs. The receptor's source is a man younger than 35 in good health and CMV-seropositive. The V call is TRBV28, the J call TRBJ1-5, with 9 positions matching TRBD1. CDR3 loop: CASSRDRGNQPQHF. The CDR3 region has the DNA TGTGCCAGCAGCAGGGACAGGGGCAATCAGCCCCAGCATTTT.